Presented here are 30 T cell receptor beta chains from one specimen sequenced in a study of shared clonotypes between healthy human individuals. TCRdb keeps only in-frame clones here, not all; method: immunoSEQ multiplex PCR. The data contain 300,000 to 400,000 clones, around 87% of them singletons. The sequenced sample consisted of memory CD8+ T cells sorted from blood. The subset: CD45RO+ cells pooled with CCR7-negative TemRA cells. Every receptor here comes from a man aged 18 to 29 in good health.

This sequence joins TRBV6-6 and TRBJ1-1; no definite D call. V dropped 2 bases and J dropped 7 bases, with 5 bases sitting between them. Germline assignment: CDR1 MNHNY and CDR2 SVGAGI (reference sequence). There are 11 residues in the CDR3. As DNA, the CDR3 is TGTGCCAGCAGTTACGATTATGAAGCTTTCTTT. Translation: CASSYDYEAFF.

The V and J genes are TRBV6-1 and TRBJ1-1; TRBD1 is a possible D gene (6 bases). The CDR3 contains 12 residues. V lost 8 bases, J lost 4 bases, and 11 bases lay in between. Germline loops: CDR1 MNHNS, CDR2 SASEGT. DNA for the CDR3: TGTGCCAGCCTGACAGGAGGCACTGAAGCTTTCTTT. Its translation: CASLTGGTEAFF.

CDR3 sequence (DNA): TGCGCCAGCAGCCAAGATGAGGGGTTGGTCACTGAAGCTTTCTTT. Translated: CASSQDEGLVTEAFF. The chain uses TRBV4-3 and TRBJ1-1; D might be TRBD1 (5 bases). The V end was cut by 0 bases, the J end by 4 bases, with 12 bases between. The length of the CDR3 is 15 residues. The germline CDR1 and CDR2 sequences are LGHNA and YSLEER.

The chain links TRBV5-1 to TRBJ2-7; TRBD2 might be the D (6 bases). The CDR3 covers 14 residues. Germline V gene data show CDR1 as SGHRS and CDR2 as YFSETQ. Trimming cost V 2 bases and J 2 bases, with 11 bases left between them. This CDR3 is CASSFSGPPYEQYF. CDR3 nucleotides: TGCGCCAGCAGCTTCAGCGGGCCCCCCTACGAGCAGTACTTC.

This clone was counted once. The chain recombines TRBV28 with TRBJ2-7; perhaps D is TRBD1 or TRBD2 (5 bases each). Trimming took 9 bases from V and 0 from J, leaving 12 bases between them. There are 13 residues in the CDR3. Looked up from germline, CDR1 is MDHEN and CDR2 is SYDVKM. CDR3 protein: CASNWGSSYEQYF. The CDR3 DNA sequence: TGTGCCAGTAATTGGGGGAGCTCCTACGAGCAGTACTTC.

This clone was found a few times. The chain is built from TRBV19 and TRBJ1-2, with D hard to call. Per germline, CDR1 LNHDA and CDR2 SQIVND (reference sequence). The CDR3 is 11 amino acids. Trimming shortened V by 3 bases and J by 7 bases, and 6 bases separated the two germline ends. CDR3: CASSIGSGYTF. CDR3 nucleotides: TGTGCCAGTAGTATCGGGAGTGGCTACACCTTC. The full variable domain, with the rest looked up from reference TRBV19 and TRBJ1-2, is DGGITQSPKYLFRKEGQNVTLSCEQNLNHDAMYWYRQDPGQGLRLIYYSQIVNDFQKGDIAEGYSVSREKKESFPLTVTSAQKNPTAFYLCASSIGSGYTFGSGTRLTVV.

The V gene is TRBV7-9, the J gene TRBJ1-2, with 8 nucleotides matching TRBD1. The CDR3 extends over 16 amino acids. CDR1 is SEHNR and CDR2 is FQNEAQ in the germline V gene (reference sequence). V gave up 5 bases and J gave up 0 bases; unmatched junction bases: 8. The CDR3 loop is CASSAGTGLANYGYTF. The CDR3 DNA sequence: TGTGCCAGCAGCGCCGGGACAGGCCTAGCTAACTATGGCTACACCTTC.

V gene TRBV5-6 combines with J gene TRBJ1-5; tentatively, D is TRBD1 (5 bases). The CDR3 spans 17 residues. Germline CDR1 SGHDT, CDR2 YYEEEE. Trimming removed 0 bases at V and 0 bases at J, with 13 bases between. Here the CDR3 DNA reads TGTGCCAGCAGCTTGGCCGGGGCGGGGGATAGCAATCAGCCCCAGCATTTT. Its protein is CASSLAGAGDSNQPQHF.

Concerning this clone: Within the sample, other DNA sequences also encode this same CDR3. The rearrangement joins TRBV27 to TRBJ2-7, with 9 bases identical to TRBD1. The CDR3 sequence is 13 residues long. With 6 bases clipped from V and 4 bases from J, the junction kept 4 bases outside the gene matches. Germline values: CDR1 MNHEY, CDR2 SMNVEV (reference sequence). CDR3: CASSGQGSYEQYF. In nucleotides, the CDR3 is TGTGCCAGCAGCGGACAGGGGAGTTACGAGCAGTACTTC.

V is TRBV6-5 and J is TRBJ1-1; D is uncertain. The CDR3 totals 12 residues. V was clipped by 4 bases and J by 7 bases, with 10 bases between them. CDR1 MNHEY and CDR2 SVGAGI come from the germline V gene. CDR3 nucleotide sequence: TGTGCCAGCAGTTTCATGACGGGTGAAGCTTTCTTT. It encodes CASSFMTGEAFF.

This clone was seen a handful of times. This chain joins TRBV30 and TRBJ2-1; 14 nucleotides match TRBD2. This CDR3 is built from 15 residues. V shed 0 bases and J 9 bases; nucleotides not matched to a gene: 4. Germline CDR1 reads GTSNPN; CDR2 reads SVGIG (reference sequence). CDR3 nucleotides: TGTGCCTGGAGTGTACAGGGACTAGCGGGGGTTGAGCAGTTCTTC. This encodes CAWSVQGLAGVEQFF.

Worth noting for this clone: The identical CDR3 is also encoded by other nucleotide sequences in the sample. The chain combines TRBV27 with TRBJ1-5; weak D call: TRBD1 (5 bases). Germline V gives CDR1 MNHEY, CDR2 SMNVEV (reference sequence). The CDR3 runs to 14 residues. Between the trimmed V and J ends, which lost 2 bases and 6 bases, there was a span of 11 bases. CDR3: CASSLQGLGQPQHF. Written as DNA, the CDR3 is TGTGCCAGCAGTTTACAGGGACTCGGTCAGCCCCAGCATTTT.

The chain is built from TRBV7-6 and TRBJ1-1, with D uncertain. V lost 1 base and J lost 2, with 2 bases in between. This CDR3 region has 12 residues. Germline CDR1 and CDR2: SGHVS and FNYEAQ. CDR3 coding DNA: TGTGCCAGCAGCTTAGTTAACACTGAAGCTTTCTTT. Encoded protein: CASSLVNTEAFF.

V is TRBV11-2 and J is TRBJ2-2; 8 nucleotides agree with TRBD2. V shed 5 bases and J 5 bases; nucleotides not matched to a gene: 10. The CDR3 has 16 amino acids. In germline, CDR1 is SGHAT, CDR2 FQNNGV. The CDR3 coding sequence is TGTGCCAGCAGCGATCCGGGACTAGGGGGTACCGGGGAGCTGTTTTTT. Its protein is CASSDPGLGGTGELFF. Complete variable domain (other parts from reference TRBV11-2 and TRBJ2-2): EAGVAQSPRYKIIEKRQSVAFWCNPISGHATLYWYQQILGQGPKLLIQFQNNGVVDDSQLPKDRFSAERLKGVDSTLKIQPAKLEDSAVYLCASSDPGLGGTGELFFGEGSRLTVL.

This chain links TRBV12-5 with TRBJ2-7, with TRBD1 identical over 7 bases. CDR1 is LGHNT and CDR2 is FRNRAP in the germline V gene. CDR3 length: 16 amino acids. V gave up 3 bases and J gave up 5 bases; unmatched junction bases: 13. Here the CDR3 reads CASGFRQGLRDNEQYF. The CDR3 bases are TGTGCTAGTGGTTTTAGACAGGGTTTGAGGGACAACGAGCAGTACTTC.

This clone was counted at least ten times. Other DNA sequences in the same sample also yield this CDR3. The chain uses TRBV5-1 and TRBJ2-5; 14 bases agree with TRBD2. This CDR3 has 15 amino acids. J gave up 4 bases and V 7 bases, and 6 bases lay outside the gene matches. The germline CDR1 and CDR2 sequences are SGHRS and YFSETQ. The CDR3, as DNA: TGCGCCAGCTCCAGACTAGCGGGAGGGGTAGAGACCCAGTACTTC. Protein sequence: CASSRLAGGVETQYF.

V and J are TRBV29-1 and TRBJ2-7; 11 bases map to TRBD2. In germline, CDR1 is SQVTM, CDR2 ANQGSEA. CDR3 length: 14 residues. V trimming: 4 bases; J trimming: 5 bases; junction bases outside the gene matches: 7. The chain's CDR3 is CSVAVTSGDNEQYF. The CDR3 DNA reads as TGCAGCGTTGCGGTGACTAGCGGGGACAACGAGCAGTACTTC.

This clone came up a few times. This sequence joins TRBV27 and TRBJ2-2, with a tentative D call TRBD1 (6 bases). CDR1 and CDR2 from the germline V gene are MNHEY and SMNVEV (reference sequence). This CDR3 region has 18 residues. The V end lost 3 bases, the J end lost 5 bases, and 22 bases lay between the germline ends. The CDR3 reads CASSFLVVDSRGTGELFF. DNA for the CDR3: TGTGCCAGCAGTTTCCTTGTCGTGGACAGTAGGGGGACCGGGGAGCTGTTTTTT.

The genes are TRBV4-3 and TRBJ2-7, with 12 positions matching TRBD2. The CDR3 loop spans 16 amino acids. The germline V gene encodes CDR1 LGHNA and CDR2 YSLEER. With V trimmed by 3 bases and J by 4 bases, 7 bases remained unmatched. As DNA, the CDR3 is TGCGCCAGCAGCCAGAGTCTAGCGGGAGGGAGGTACGAGCAGTACTTC. Translating it yields CASSQSLAGGRYEQYF.

This chain uses TRBV5-6 with TRBJ2-7; 10 nucleotides agree with TRBD1. Germline V lookup: CDR1 SGHDT, CDR2 YYEEEE. Losses at the gene ends were 3 bases for V and 3 bases for J; bases not matched to a gene: 3. CDR3 length: 14 residues. CDR3 region: CASSWDRGYYEQYF. CDR3 nucleotides: TGTGCCAGCAGCTGGGACAGGGGATACTACGAGCAGTACTTC.

V is TRBV11-2 and J is TRBJ2-7; D may be TRBD1 (6 bases). The V end was cut by 4 bases, the J end by 2 bases, with 15 bases between. CDR3 length equals 15 residues. CDR1 is SGHAT and CDR2 is FQNNGV in the germline V gene. CDR3 in amino acids: CASSWRQAIPYEQYF. CDR3 DNA: TGTGCCAGCAGCTGGAGACAGGCGATACCCTACGAGCAGTACTTC.

The CDR3 loop reads CASSPSGGSGNTIYF. The CDR3 DNA reads as TGTGCCAGCAGCCCTTCAGGGGGCTCTGGAAACACCATATATTTT. This sequence joins TRBV6-5 and TRBJ1-3, with 7 positions matching TRBD1. Looked up from germline, CDR1 is MNHEY and CDR2 is SVGAGI. CDR3 length: 15 amino acids. V trimming: 6 bases; J trimming: 0 bases; junction bases outside the gene matches: 5.

V and J are TRBV27 and TRBJ2-1; maybe TRBD1 (6 bases). Trimming stripped 5 bases from V and 11 bases from J, with 13 bases between. CDR1 is MNHEY and CDR2 is SMNVEV in the germline V gene (reference sequence). This CDR3 comprises 12 residues. CDR3: CASSPNRVQQFF. The CDR3 DNA reads TGTGCCAGCAGTCCCAACAGGGTGCAGCAGTTCTTC.

The chain combines TRBV10-3 with TRBJ2-3; the match to TRBD2 covers 10 bases. The germline V gene has CDR1 ENHRY and CDR2 SYGVKD. The V segment lost 0 bases and the J segment 6 bases; nucleotides outside the gene matches: 6. The CDR3 loop spans 16 amino acids. The CDR3 nucleotides are TGTGCCATCAGTGAGTCGTCCTGGACTAGCGGCGATACGCAGTATTTT. Its translation: CAISESSWTSGDTQYF.

Details on this clone: Other DNA sequences in this sample translate to the same CDR3. The rearrangement uses TRBV27 and TRBJ1-1; a weak D match, TRBD1 (5 bases). Germline loops: CDR1 MNHEY, CDR2 SMNVEV (reference sequence). This CDR3 comprises 14 residues. Trimming shortened V by 0 bases and J by 2 bases, and 7 bases separated the two germline ends. The CDR3 DNA reads as TGTGCCAGCAGTTTATCGAGGGGAAACACTGAAGCTTTCTTT. Its translation is CASSLSRGNTEAFF.

This clone is a singleton in its sample. The same CDR3 is also encoded by other DNA sequences in this sample. V usage is TRBV7-9 and J usage is TRBJ2-7; unclear D gene. The CDR3 covers 12 residues. Trimming removed 5 bases from V and 4 bases from J, with 9 bases in between. Germline lookup yields CDR1 SEHNR and CDR2 FQNEAQ (reference sequence). CDR3 DNA sequence: TGTGCCAGCAGCCTAGTTGGATACGAGCAGTACTTC. This codes for CASSLVGYEQYF.

The CDR3 here is CASSQEPSGGADEQYF. The CDR3 DNA is TGTGCCAGCAGCCAAGAACCCAGCGGGGGGGCCGACGAGCAGTACTTC. The V and J genes are TRBV4-2 and TRBJ2-7, with 10 positions matching TRBD2. Germline V gives CDR1 LGHNA, CDR2 YNFKEQ. Trimming cost V 0 bases and J 5 bases; bases outside gene matches: 7. The CDR3 consists of 16 residues.

V gene TRBV2 combines with J gene TRBJ1-1; D possibly corresponds to TRBD1 (6 bases). With 2 bases removed from V and 4 bases from J, the gap between germline ends came to 11 bases. The CDR3 is 14 amino acids. In germline, CDR1 is SNHLY, CDR2 FYNNEI. CDR3 loop: CASSEPGQFTEAFF. The DNA for the CDR3 is TGTGCCAGCAGTGAACCTGGACAGTTCACTGAAGCTTTCTTT. Looking up the rest from reference TRBV2 and TRBJ1-1 gives the full variable domain: EPEVTQTPSHQVTQMGQEVILRCVPISNHLYFYWYRQILGQKVEFLVSFYNNEISEKSEIFDDQFSVERPDGSNFTLKIRSTKLEDSAMYFCASSEPGQFTEAFFGQGTRLTVV.

The rearrangement uses TRBV13 and TRBJ2-7; D might be TRBD1 (5 bases). The CDR3 runs to 15 residues. V lost 1 base and J 2 bases, leaving 12 bases between the germline ends. Germline values: CDR1 PRHDT, CDR2 FYEKMQ (reference sequence). CDR3: CASSLATGYPYEQYF. The CDR3 DNA follows: TGTGCCAGCAGCTTAGCCACAGGATACCCCTACGAGCAGTACTTC. Filled out from reference TRBV13 and TRBJ2-7, the complete variable domain reads AAGVIQSPRHLIKEKRETATLKCYPIPRHDTVYWYQQGPGQDPQFLISFYEKMQSDKGSIPDRFSAQQFSDYHSELNMSSLELGDSALYFCASSLATGYPYEQYFGPGTRLTVT.

This chain connects TRBV6-6 to TRBJ1-2; D not resolved. Germline V gene sequence: CDR1 MNHNY, CDR2 SVGAGI (reference sequence). Trimming shortened V by 4 bases and J by 4 bases, and 10 bases separated the two germline ends. CDR3 length equals 13 residues. The CDR3 protein is CASSLPHRYGYTF. CDR3 DNA sequence: TGTGCCAGCAGTTTGCCCCACCGCTATGGCTACACCTTC.